The 29 T cell receptor beta chains below come from one sample, sequenced in a study of neurological immune-mediated disorders. TCRdb reanalysed the 5' RACE reads using MiXCR and keeps one entry per CDR3 protein. The repertoire holds 55,000 to 75,000 distinct CDR3 sequences, with more than 9.5% as singletons. Sequenced input: PBMCs. These receptors were collected from a woman aged 55-70 years with HTLV-1-associated myelopathy (HAM/TSP).

This clonotype appeared once. The junction does not match germline at one end; this may be a read error. The rearrangement uses TRBV2 and TRBJ2-2; 9 positions match TRBD1. The CDR3 contains 14 residues. The germline V gene has CDR1 SNHLY and CDR2 FYNNEI. The CDR3 DNA reads as TGTGCCAGCAGGGGACAGGGTTACACCTGGGAGTTGTTTTTT. It codes for CASRGQGYTWELFF.

This clonotype was found a few times. V gene TRBV29-1 combines with J gene TRBJ2-1; 8 nucleotides agree with TRBD2. This CDR3 has 16 residues. CDR1 is SQVTM and CDR2 is ANQGSEA in the germline V gene. V dropped 7 bases and J dropped 7; count of bases not matched to a gene: 18. Here the CDR3 DNA reads TGCAGCGCCCCCCAGAGGGGACTAGGGGTCGTAAATGAGCAGTTCTTC. It translates to CSAPQRGLGVVNEQFF.

Many counts were recorded for this clonotype. This chain connects TRBV20-1 to TRBJ2-1, with a weak D call TRBD2 (5 bases). V lost 6 bases, J lost 5 bases, and 14 bases lay in between. The CDR3 has 13 amino acids. Germline CDR1 is DFQATT and CDR2 is SNEGSKA (reference sequence). The CDR3 bases are TGCAGTGCCGACTATCGGCGAGACAATGAGCAGTTCTTC. This sequence encodes CSADYRRDNEQFF.

This clonotype was seen repeatedly, ten times or more. The V gene is TRBV27, the J gene TRBJ2-1; 11 bases align to TRBD2. The length of the CDR3 is 14 residues. Germline loops: CDR1 MNHEY, CDR2 SMNVEV (reference sequence). Trimming at V came to 10 bases and at J to 7 bases, leaving 9 bases not matched to a gene. The CDR3 DNA follows: TGTGCCACCAAAAGGACTAGCGGGCGGAATGAGCAGTTCTTC. Translating it yields CATKRTSGRNEQFF.

This clonotype was seen repeatedly, ten times or more. The rearrangement uses TRBV12-3 or TRBV12-4 and TRBJ2-3; no reliable D call. This CDR3 comprises 14 residues. Deletions cut 6 bases from V and 6 bases from J, with 16 bases between. DNA for the CDR3: TGTGCCAGCAGCCACCGTAGGAGCGAGGATACGCAGTATTTT. Translated: CASSHRRSEDTQYF.

This clonotype was counted many times. The chain is built from TRBV28 and TRBJ2-5; the D call may be TRBD1 or TRBD2 (6 bases each). CDR3 length equals 14 residues. The germline CDR1 and CDR2 sequences are MDHEN and SYDVKM. The ends were cut back, 7 bases at V and 4 bases at J, with 16 bases in the middle. CDR3 loop: CASTSEGTLETQYF. DNA for the CDR3: TGTGCCAGCACCTCGGAGGGGACATTAGAGACCCAGTACTTC.

Many counts were recorded for this clonotype. V is TRBV27 and J is TRBJ2-2; D possibly corresponds to TRBD2 (5 bases). The V end lost 5 bases, the J end lost 0 bases, and 13 bases lay between the germline ends. Germline-derived CDR1 and CDR2 are MNHEY and SMNVEV (reference sequence). There are 16 residues in the CDR3. CDR3 loop: CASSPKWRANTGELFF. The CDR3 DNA sequence: TGTGCCAGCAGTCCCAAATGGCGGGCGAACACCGGGGAGCTGTTTTTT.

This clonotype was seen at least ten times. This chain uses TRBV12-3 or TRBV12-4 with TRBJ1-5; D may be TRBD1 (6 bases). The CDR3 length is 15 residues. Trimming shortened V by 4 bases and J by 7 bases, and 17 bases separated the two germline ends. CDR3 DNA sequence: TGTGCCAGCAGTTACGCGGGGGGCGCAAAGCAGCCCCAGCATTTT. It translates to CASSYAGGAKQPQHF.

This clonotype was recorded at least ten times. The CDR3 loop is CASSLAGVYYGYTF. The CDR3 DNA reads TGTGCCAGCAGCTTGGCCGGGGTCTACTATGGCTACACCTTC. The chain links TRBV5-6 to TRBJ1-2; no reliable D call. The ends were cut back, 0 bases at V and 3 bases at J, with 9 bases in the middle. The CDR3 totals 14 residues. Per germline, CDR1 SGHDT and CDR2 YYEEEE.

This clonotype was seen ten or more times. The chain recombines TRBV20-1 with TRBJ2-7, with TRBD2 matching 8 bases. This CDR3 comprises 15 residues. Germline V CDR1 and CDR2: DFQATT, SNEGSKA (reference sequence). V trimming: 0 bases; J trimming: 3 bases; junction bases outside the gene matches: 7. For the CDR3, the DNA is TGCAGTGCTAGAGATCGTCCGGGAGGGCTCTACGAGCAGTACTTC. Protein product: CSARDRPGGLYEQYF.

This clonotype was counted ten times or more. The chain recombines TRBV14 with TRBJ2-5; D possibly corresponds to TRBD1 (5 bases). Trimming stripped 5 bases from V and 7 bases from J, with 8 bases between. In germline, CDR1 is SGHDN, CDR2 FVKESK. The CDR3 is 11 amino acids. In nucleotides, the CDR3 is TGTGCCAGCAGCGGTAGGGGGACCCAGTACTTC. Its protein is CASSGRGTQYF.

This clonotype has a single count. The gene calls are TRBV3-1 and TRBJ1-2, with unresolved D. Germline lookup yields CDR1 LGHDT and CDR2 YNNKEL (reference sequence). Trimming removed 0 bases at V and 7 bases at J, with 9 bases between. The length of the CDR3 is 13 residues. This chain's CDR3 is CASSQDVGGGYTF. The DNA of the CDR3 is TGTGCCAGCAGCCAAGATGTTGGTGGTGGCTACACCTTC.

Many counts were recorded for this clonotype. The chain couples TRBV5-1 to TRBJ2-1; 10 nucleotides agree with TRBD2. The germline V gene encodes CDR1 SGHRS and CDR2 YFSETQ. V lost 3 bases to trimming and J lost 2 bases; unmatched junction nucleotides: 8. The CDR3 is 17 residues long. The CDR3 bases are TGCGCCAGCAGCTGGGCCAGGACTAGCGGACCCTACAATGAGCAGTTCTTC. Translated, it gives CASSWARTSGPYNEQFF.

This clonotype appeared many times. V usage is TRBV29-1 and J usage is TRBJ2-3, with unresolved D. CDR1 SQVTM and CDR2 ANQGSEA come from the germline V gene. V was trimmed by 3 bases and J by 2 bases, leaving 9 bases between them. The CDR3 contains 13 residues. This CDR3 is CSVDILFTDTQYF. The CDR3 region has the DNA TGCAGCGTTGACATTTTATTCACAGATACGCAGTATTTT.

This clonotype was seen ten or more times. The V gene is TRBV5-1, the J gene TRBJ2-4, with D perhaps being TRBD1 or TRBD2 (6 bases each). The ends were cut back, 4 bases at V and 7 bases at J, with 18 bases in the middle. The germline gives CDR1 SGHRS, CDR2 YFSETQ. CDR3 length: 15 amino acids. In DNA form, the CDR3 reads TGCGCCAGCAGCATGCCCGGGACTCAGGGGAACATTCAGTACTTC. It translates to CASSMPGTQGNIQYF.

The chain couples TRBV5-1 to TRBJ2-1; the match to TRBD2 covers 8 bases. The germline gives CDR1 SGHRS, CDR2 YFSETQ. The CDR3 sequence is 16 residues long. V was clipped by 3 bases and J by 4 bases; unmatched bases: 9. The CDR3 DNA is TGCGCCAGCAGCTCGACCTCTAGCGGGCGTTACAATGAGCAGTTCTTC. It translates to CASSSTSSGRYNEQFF. Combining the CDR3 with reference TRBV5-1 and TRBJ2-1 gives the whole variable domain KAGVTQTPRYLIKTRGQQVTLSCSPISGHRSVSWYQQTPGQGLQFLFEYFSETQRNKGNFPGRFSGRQFSNSRSEMNVSTLELGDSALYLCASSSTSSGRYNEQFFGPGTRLTVL.

In its sample, this clonotype was seen a few times. The V and J genes are TRBV6-1 and TRBJ2-1; no clear D gene. Trimming took off 7 bases at V and 5 bases at J, with 18 bases between the two ends. The germline V gene encodes CDR1 MNHNS and CDR2 SASEGT. The CDR3 covers 15 residues. This CDR3 is CASKNRPLPDNEQFF. The CDR3 DNA reads as TGTGCCAGCAAAAACCGCCCACTCCCCGACAATGAGCAGTTCTTC.

Ten or more counts support this clonotype. The V and J genes are TRBV5-5 and TRBJ2-2; 9 positions agree with TRBD1. There are 16 residues in the CDR3. CDR1 and CDR2 (germline): SGHKS, YYEKEE (reference sequence). V trimming: 5 bases; J trimming: 0 bases; junction bases outside the gene matches: 5. The CDR3 is CASRLGQGANTGELFF. The CDR3 nucleotides are TGTGCCAGCAGACTGGGACAGGGTGCGAACACCGGGGAGCTGTTTTTT.

The J gene is TRBJ2-7, the V gene TRBV27; D tentatively reads TRBD1 or TRBD2 (5 bases each). Trimming left V 0 bases short and J 6 bases short, with 15 bases between. There are 15 residues in the CDR3. CDR1 and CDR2 (germline): MNHEY, SMNVEV (reference sequence). The CDR3 protein is CASSLSWDLPSEQYF. CDR3 nucleotides: TGTGCCAGCAGTTTATCATGGGACCTACCTTCCGAGCAGTACTTC.

This clonotype was seen ten or more times. The chain couples TRBV27 to TRBJ2-1; 8 bases align to TRBD2. CDR3 length equals 18 residues. The germline CDR1 and CDR2 sequences are MNHEY and SMNVEV (reference sequence). The junction had 18 bases not matched to a gene; V was cut back by 3 bases and J by 8 bases. The chain's CDR3 is CASSFSPPGTRGSDEQFF. CDR3 sequence (DNA): TGTGCCAGCAGTTTCAGCCCGCCCGGGACTAGAGGTTCCGATGAGCAGTTCTTC.

This clonotype was seen ten or more times. The chain combines TRBV5-1 with TRBJ2-7; 15 bases map to TRBD2. Per germline, CDR1 SGHRS and CDR2 YFSETQ. Losses at the gene ends were 4 bases for V and 4 bases for J; bases not matched to a gene: 3. This CDR3 region has 15 residues. CDR3: CASSPGLAGGYEQYF. DNA for the CDR3: TGCGCCAGCAGCCCCGGACTAGCGGGAGGGTACGAGCAGTACTTC. Together with reference TRBV5-1 and TRBJ2-7, the CDR3 gives the full variable domain: KAGVTQTPRYLIKTRGQQVTLSCSPISGHRSVSWYQQTPGQGLQFLFEYFSETQRNKGNFPGRFSGRQFSNSRSEMNVSTLELGDSALYLCASSPGLAGGYEQYFGPGTRLTVT.

This clonotype was counted ten times or more. This rearrangement joins TRBV29-1 to TRBJ1-1; D is unresolved. Trimming took off 0 bases at V and 11 bases at J, with 22 bases between the two ends. Per the germline V gene, CDR1 is SQVTM and CDR2 is ANQGSEA. CDR3 length equals 15 residues. DNA for the CDR3: TGCAGCGTTGAAGATCTGACCGACACTACATATCCGGCTTTCTTT. Translating it yields CSVEDLTDTTYPAFF.

About this clonotype itself: An end of the junction differs from the germline gene, which may be a read error. V usage is TRBV2 and J usage is TRBJ2-1, with D perhaps matching TRBD1 (5 bases). Germline values: CDR1 SNHLY, CDR2 FYNNEI. The CDR3 runs to 15 residues. CDR3 in amino acids: CASSEQGLSYNEQSF. The CDR3 nucleotides are TGTGCCAGCAGTGAACAGGGCCTCTCCTACAATGAGCAGTCCTTC.

There are many counts of this clonotype. The rearrangement uses TRBV9 and TRBJ2-1; D is ambiguous. V lost 3 bases to trimming and J lost 0 bases, with 10 bases between them. CDR1 SGDLS and CDR2 YYNGEE come from the germline V gene. The CDR3 extends over 15 amino acids. The CDR3 reads CASSALVSSYNEQFF. The CDR3 nucleotides read TGTGCCAGCAGCGCTCTGGTAAGCTCCTACAATGAGCAGTTCTTC.

This clonotype was counted many times. The chain uses TRBV27 and TRBJ2-5; tentatively, D is TRBD1 (6 bases). V dropped 6 bases and J dropped 3 bases, with 17 bases sitting between them. Germline V gene lookup returns CDR1 MNHEY and CDR2 SMNVEV (reference sequence). CDR3 length: 15 amino acids. The CDR3 is CASRRSGVPKETQYF. CDR3 DNA: TGTGCCAGCAGAAGATCAGGGGTTCCAAAAGAGACCCAGTACTTC.

This clonotype was detected ten times or more. The chain carries TRBV12-3 or TRBV12-4 and TRBJ1-1; D remains unclear. There are 14 residues in the CDR3. V was trimmed by 6 bases and J by 6 bases, leaving 17 bases between them. This CDR3 is CASRSNGVEAEAFF. DNA for the CDR3: TGTGCCAGCAGGTCCAATGGGGTAGAGGCTGAAGCTTTCTTT.

The chain joins TRBV5-6 to TRBJ2-2, with unresolved D. The length of the CDR3 is 14 residues. V lost 4 bases and J 6 bases, leaving 13 bases between the germline ends. Germline loops: CDR1 SGHDT, CDR2 YYEEEE. In DNA form, the CDR3 reads TGTGCCAGCAGCATTTCTGATGCCGCCGGGGAGCTGTTTTTT. Translation gives CASSISDAAGELFF. The full variable domain, completed using reference TRBV5-6 and TRBJ2-2, is DAGVTQSPTHLIKTRGQQVTLRCSPKSGHDTVSWYQQALGQGPQFIFQYYEEEERQRGNFPDRFSGHQFPNYSSELNVNALLLGDSALYLCASSISDAAGELFFGEGSRLTVL.

This clonotype was detected only a few times. This chain uses TRBV7-2 with TRBJ2-7, with TRBD2 identical over 9 bases. The CDR3 consists of 14 residues. Germline V CDR1 and CDR2: SGHTA, FQGNSA. V was pared by 4 bases and J by 4 bases, with 5 bases of the junction left unmatched. The chain's CDR3 is CASSSPGLAYEQYF. The DNA for the CDR3 is TGTGCCAGCAGCTCCCCAGGACTAGCGTACGAGCAGTACTTC.

The sample holds many counts of this clonotype. V gene TRBV18 combines with J gene TRBJ2-4, with 9 bases that match TRBD1. Germline values: CDR1 KGHSH, CDR2 LQKENI. CDR3 length equals 16 residues. Trimming at V came to 3 bases and at J to 0 bases, leaving 3 bases not matched to a gene. Written as DNA, the CDR3 is TGTGCCAGCTCACCTGGACAGGGGAGAGCCAAAAACATTCAGTACTTC. Protein sequence: CASSPGQGRAKNIQYF.